This T cell receptor (beta chain) stems from a study of blood T cells in healthy people across ages. Study outcomes and limitations: In long-lived donors, naive CD4+ cell counts and diversity exceeded those of aged donors. TCR beta diversity, measured per million T cells, fell in a roughly linear way with age.

Per-sample PBMC isolation yielded at least 6.5 million cells. Germline loops: CDR1 SNHLY, CDR2 FYNNEI. This CDR3 comprises 14 residues. A second PCR of 7 to 11 cycles used a sample-barcoded 5' primer and a J-beta primer mix. Through a template-switch adaptor with 12 random nucleotides, each cDNA molecule received a tag. TCRdb reprocessed the 5' RACE reads with MiXCR, giving one entry per CDR3 protein. The data show 1.5 million to 2 million distinct CDR3 sequences, roughly 27% seen once. Note on this clonotype: Its cognate antigen is unknown.

The V gene is TRBV2, the J gene TRBJ2-7, with D possibly being TRBD1 (6 bases). The DNA matches TRBJ2-5 better at its end, which makes the J call doubtful. The material sequenced was blood. The TCR was taken from a woman in her 30s in good health. As DNA, the CDR3 is TGTGCCAGCAAGCAGGGGCGCAGCGAAGAGACCCAGTACTTC. This sequence encodes CASKQGRSEETQYF.